This entry describes one T cell receptor (beta chain). Its target antigen remains unknown. Qualities for individual bases were not recorded, and no much larger clone is one base off. These data originate in a study of cytotoxic CD8 clonotypes in ibrutinib-treated CLL (dated by TCRdb to the early 2020s). For the wider study: The cohort included some 14 treatment-naive and approximately eleven relapsed/refractory patients; around 18 were IGHV unmutated. Partial responses were observed in 24 patients and complete responses in 2; after a median follow-up of around 68 months, remission was maintained in 14 patients and progression was observed in around twelve. Response samples were obtained after a median of approximately twelve months of treatment, with a range of roughly 6 to 40 months. An average of roughly 250,000 productive templates and 94,082 productive rearrangements was obtained per sample. Longitudinal samples were available for about 30% of the roughly 86 trial participants. Cryopreserved peripheral blood mononuclear cells were obtained before treatment, at response, and at either sustained remission or disease progression. Every sample from remission and from progressive disease was obtained while the patients were still on ibrutinib. What the authors observed across the whole study: Public clonotypes were rare and either shrank or stayed stable during treatment, and the rise in clonality at ibrutinib response reflected expansion of private clonotypes. Clonality rose at ibrutinib response, remained stable during sustained remission, and dropped back toward baseline at progression. At baseline, clonality was higher than in age-matched healthy donors and showed a strong correlation with circulating CD8+ T-cell counts. Sustained-remission and progressing patients did not have matched sampling times, and lymph node repertoires were not examined.

Reading from cysteine to phenylalanine, the CDR3 counts 15 amino acids. This entry keeps only the CDR3 DNA: 45 bases, framed from base 1. Trimming leaves V shorter by 9 bases and J shorter by 7 bases, with the junction holding 13 bases beyond the gene matches. A MiSeq instrument was used for deep resolution sequencing, which targeted depths ranging from 1 in 1 million up to 1 in 200,000 T cells, with coverage averaging 10x for each clonotype. The immunoSEQ hsTCRB Kit was used to generate the TCR beta libraries. As for the original processing: Data were analyzed with ImmunoSEQ Data Assistant and ImmunoSEQ Analyzer, with V, D and J genes assigned per IMGT definitions. Clonality, which ranges from 0 to 1, was calculated by subtracting the normalized Shannon entropy of productive rearrangement frequencies from one. Only overrepresented clonotypes making up at least 0.05% of each patient's repertoire were included in the public clonotype analysis. Fewer than 15 age-matched healthy donor repertoires from immuneACCESS served as clonality controls. Here the immuneACCESS table is served through TCRdb, limited to in-frame sequences with V and J called. Missing clones are a known gap in these copies; in checked studies unresolved V genes cover under half, and the rest lacks a known reason. Clone size and V and J calls were adopted from that table, with D and trimming inferred from the DNA. The sample contains approximately 92,000 clones, roughly 80% of them found a single time. In total, the top ten clones hold roughly 24% of the sample.

Explained via the paper, the time point label denotes: 20 to 25 months on ibrutinib. For TCR beta library preparation, around 2 micrograms of genomic DNA were isolated from cryopreserved PBMCs. Longitudinal blood samples from CLL patients on ibrutinib monotherapy were analyzed using high-throughput TCR beta sequencing. The patients were enrolled in a single-center, open-label phase 2 trial of ibrutinib monotherapy. The rearranged segments are TRBV23-1 and TRBJ2-2; 8 bases in the middle match TRBD2. TRBV23-1 is an ORF; its function is uncertain. This TCR was recovered from a human donor with chronic lymphocytic leukemia. The sequencing used PBMCs, collected after 24 months of ibrutinib treatment. The CDR3 reads as follows: CASLGLAGRGGELFF. The sequenced DNA is TGCGCCAGTCTTGGGCTAGCGGGTCGTGGCGGGGAGCTGTTTTTT.